Listed below are T cell receptor beta chains from one sample, sequenced in a study of vaccination and CD4 T cells after COVID-19. Each CDR3 protein gets one entry after TCRdb re-called the PCR reads with MiXCR. The sample yields around 10,000 distinct CDR3 sequences, over 50% seen once. The antigens of these receptors remain unknown. Sequences were obtained from CD4+ T cells from blood, cultured in vitro. The receptors come from a human donor who had recovered from COVID-19. The CDR3 runs from the conserved cysteine through the conserved F or W. The D gene is left open where the match is weak. Size tells how often a clone was seen (once, few, many) or the class of an expanded clone, and some rows leave it out.

clone size	V gene	D gene	J gene	CDR3 protein	CDR3 DNA
-	TRBV7-7	-	TRBJ2-2	CASSRLERAGELFF	TGTGCTAGCAGCCGACTGGAACGGGCCGGGGAGCTGTTTTTT
few	TRBV25-1	-	TRBJ1-6	CASTAGNSPLHF	TGTGCCAGCACGGCGGGGAATTCACCCCTCCACTTT
-	TRBV30	TRBD1	TRBJ2-7	CAWSTGQGTYEQYF	TGTGCCTGGAGTACAGGACAGGGAACCTACGAGCAGTACTTC
few	TRBV6-1	-	TRBJ1-1	CASSRGGGTEAFF	TGTGCCAGCAGTCGGGGGGGTGGGACTGAAGCTTTCTTT
-	TRBV20-1	-	TRBJ1-4	CSASSGTYLEKLFF	TGCAGTGCTAGTAGCGGGACATATCTTGAAAAACTGTTTTTT
-	TRBV6-2/TRBV6-3	-	TRBJ1-5	CASSMDEGGQPQHF	TGTGCCAGCTCCATGGATGAGGGCGGGCAGCCCCAGCATTTT
-	TRBV7-8	TRBD1	TRBJ1-4	CASSVRRDSPNEKLFF	TGTGCCAGCAGCGTCCGTAGGGACAGTCCGAATGAAAAACTGTTTTTT
-	TRBV19	TRBD2	TRBJ2-1	CASSLLPPGLAGSSSYNEQFF	TGTGCCAGTAGTCTTCTTCCCCCGGGACTAGCGGGTTCTAGCTCCTACAATGAGCAGTTCTTC
-	TRBV29-1	TRBD1	TRBJ2-2	CSVMDRINTGELFF	TGCAGCGTAATGGACAGGATTAACACCGGGGAGCTGTTTTTT
-	TRBV10-3	-	TRBJ1-5	CAISAGQGNQPQHF	TGTGCCATCAGTGCAGGGCAGGGCAATCAGCCCCAGCATTTT
few	TRBV27	-	TRBJ2-6	CASARPGANVLTF	TGTGCCAGCGCCAGACCTGGGGCCAACGTCCTGACTTTC
few	TRBV20-1	-	TRBJ2-3	CSARDRWRQRYTDTQYF	TGCAGTGCTAGAGATCGGTGGAGGCAGAGGTACACAGATACGCAGTATTTT
-	TRBV5-1	TRBD1	TRBJ2-3	CASSVRQGGDTQYF	TGCGCCAGCAGCGTGCGACAGGGGGGAGATACGCAGTATTTT
-	TRBV7-3	TRBD1	TRBJ2-7	CASSPGQVSSYEQYF	TGTGCCAGCAGCCCGGGACAGGTGTCCTCCTACGAGCAGTACTTC
-	TRBV5-1	-	TRBJ1-6	CASSFNGVYNSPLHF	TGCGCCAGCAGCTTTAACGGGGTGTATAATTCACCCCTCCACTTT
-	TRBV7-9	-	TRBJ2-3	CASSARGAGPSTDTQYF	TGTGCCAGCAGCGCCCGGGGAGCGGGCCCTAGCACAGATACGCAGTATTTT
-	TRBV10-3	-	TRBJ2-7	CAISPVEVGSYEQYF	TGTGCCATCAGTCCTGTTGAGGTGGGGTCCTACGAGCAGTACTTC
-	TRBV4-2	TRBD2	TRBJ2-3	CASSQELAGWSDTQYF	TGTGCCAGCAGCCAAGAACTAGCGGGGTGGTCAGATACGCAGTATTTT
few	TRBV15	TRBD2	TRBJ2-3	CATSRGTSGSPSTDTQYF	TGTGCCACCAGCAGGGGGACTAGCGGGAGCCCTAGCACAGATACGCAGTATTTT
-	TRBV27	TRBD1	TRBJ1-2	CASSRNPQGARVNYGYTF	TGTGCCAGCAGCCGAAATCCACAGGGGGCCCGCGTAAACTATGGCTACACCTTC
-	TRBV5-6	-	TRBJ2-7	CASSLNQGYSYEQYF	TGTGCCAGCAGCTTGAATCAGGGGTACTCCTACGAGCAGTACTTC
few	TRBV6-1	-	TRBJ1-5	CASSMTPGTSNQPQHF	TGTGCCAGCAGTATGACCCCGGGGACGAGCAATCAGCCCCAGCATTTT
-	TRBV6-2/TRBV6-3	-	TRBJ1-6	CASSYSRNLHF	TGTGCCAGCAGTTACTCCAGAAATCTCCACTTT
-	TRBV12-5	-	TRBJ2-5	CASGPLGSQETQYF	TGTGCTAGTGGGCCCCTAGGGTCTCAAGAGACCCAGTACTTC
once	TRBV7-9	TRBD2	TRBJ2-5	CASSLVAGFQETQYF	TGTGCCAGCAGCTTAGTAGCGGGGTTCCAAGAGACCCAGTACTTC